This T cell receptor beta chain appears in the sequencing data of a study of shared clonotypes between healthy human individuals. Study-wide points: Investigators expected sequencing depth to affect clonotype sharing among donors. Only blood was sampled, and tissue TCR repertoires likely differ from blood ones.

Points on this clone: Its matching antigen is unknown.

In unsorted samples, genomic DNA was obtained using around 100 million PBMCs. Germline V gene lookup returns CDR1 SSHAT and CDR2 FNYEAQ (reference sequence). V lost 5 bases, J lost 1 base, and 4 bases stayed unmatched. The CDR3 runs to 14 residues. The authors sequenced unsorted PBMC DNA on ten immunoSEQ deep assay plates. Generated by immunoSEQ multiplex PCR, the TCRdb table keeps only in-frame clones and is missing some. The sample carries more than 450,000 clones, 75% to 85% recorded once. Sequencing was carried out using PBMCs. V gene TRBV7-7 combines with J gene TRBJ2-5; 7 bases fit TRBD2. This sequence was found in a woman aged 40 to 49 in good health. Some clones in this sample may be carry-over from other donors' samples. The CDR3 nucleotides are TGTGCCAGCAGCCCACCGGGGGGCCAAGAGACCCAGTACTTC. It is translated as CASSPPGGQETQYF.